The 2 T cell receptor beta chains reported below all come from one sample, sequenced in a study of hypomethylating agent response in myelodysplastic syndrome. The repertoire was sequenced with immunoSEQ multiplex PCR; TCRdb's copy has only in-frame clones and lacks some. Counted here are several thousand clones, approximately 86% occurring once; the ten biggest clones make up more than 15%. Sequencing was performed on bone marrow, taken before or after starting hypomethylating agent treatment for myelodysplastic syndrome (not recorded which). These receptors all stem from a human donor with myelodysplastic syndrome.

This rearrangement joins TRBV11-3 to TRBJ2-7, with 8 bases lining up with TRBD1. V gave up 0 bases and J gave up 7 bases; unmatched junction bases: 11. Per the germline V gene, CDR1 is SGHNT and CDR2 is YENEEA. CDR3 length equals 16 residues. CDR3 sequence (DNA): TGTGCCAGCAGCTTAGAAGAGGGACAGGCTTGGCGGGAGCAGTACTTC. This translates into CASSLEEGQAWREQYF.

The chain has TRBV30 and TRBJ1-2; possibly TRBD1 for D (5 bases). With 1 base removed from V and 7 bases from J, the gap between germline ends came to 13 bases. The CDR3 is made up of 13 amino acids. CDR1 is GTSNPN, CDR2 SVGIG, per germline (reference sequence). The CDR3 loop is CAWSEPERGGYTF. The CDR3 DNA follows: TGTGCCTGGAGTGAACCTGAGAGGGGTGGCTACACCTTC. The full variable domain, rest sourced from reference TRBV30 and TRBJ1-2, is SQTIHQWPATLVQPVGSPLSLECTVEGTSNPNLYWYRQAAGRGLQLLFYSVGIGQISSEVPQNLSASRPQDRQFILSSKKLLLSDSGFYLCAWSEPERGGYTFGSGTRLTVV.